This T cell receptor (beta chain) was obtained from a study of metastatic and nonmetastatic thyroid tumors. Study summary: Blood and tumor or nodule tissue repertoires from malignant and benign thyroid patients were compared. Study findings and constraints: Reported TCR beta diversity, measured in blood and tumor, was significantly higher for malignant thyroid tumors than for benign nodules.

Germline CDR1 and CDR2: MNHEY and SMNVEV (reference sequence). The CDR3 contains 15 residues. V gave up 4 bases and J gave up 0 bases; unmatched junction bases: 6. This clone was picked up a small number of times. Its cognate antigen is unknown. TCRdb redid the clone calls on the PCR reads using MiXCR. The profile shows tens of thousands of clones, around 25% of them singletons. No treatment of any kind had been given to any patient before thyroid surgery. The V and J genes are TRBV27 and TRBJ2-7; 7 bases are a match to TRBD1. Sequencing was performed on blood. The TCR was taken from a female donor with papillary thyroid cancer or a benign thyroid nodule (not recorded which). Some clones in this sample may be carry-over from other donors' samples. CDR3 in amino acids: CASSSKQGSSYEQYF. The DNA for the CDR3 is TGTGCCAGCAGTTCGAAACAGGGGAGCTCCTACGAGCAGTACTTC.